The 28 T cell receptor beta chains presented below share a single source sample, sequenced in a study of T cells after yellow fever vaccination. From the 5' RACE reads, TCRdb called clonotypes with MiXCR, one entry per CDR3 protein. The data hold around 610,000 distinct CDR3 sequences, with roughly 14% observed a single time. The sequencing here drew on PBMCs, taken on the day of the yellow fever booster vaccination. The receptors were sampled from a man aged 25 to 45 who received the YFV17D yellow fever vaccine.

This clonotype was found a few times. This chain joins TRBV3-1 and TRBJ2-1; maybe TRBD1 (6 bases). The V end lost 7 bases, the J end lost 8 bases, and 12 bases lay between the germline ends. Germline V gene lookup returns CDR1 LGHDT and CDR2 YNNKEL (reference sequence). CDR3 length: 12 amino acids. In nucleotides, the CDR3 is TGTGCCAGCAACAGGGACGGCTATGAGCAGTTCTTC. Translation: CASNRDGYEQFF.

The genes are TRBV14 and TRBJ1-2; D call uncertain. V was pared by 5 bases and J by 4 bases, with 14 bases between. The CDR3 contains 14 residues. Germline V gives CDR1 SGHDN, CDR2 FVKESK. CDR3: CASSFRTDFYGYTF. The CDR3 DNA reads as TGTGCCAGCAGCTTCCGGACGGACTTCTATGGCTACACCTTC.

This clonotype was seen a handful of times. This chain links TRBV5-1 with TRBJ2-4; 8 bases align to TRBD2. Germline CDR1 SGHRS, CDR2 YFSETQ. The CDR3 extends over 14 amino acids. J lost 2 bases, V lost 5 bases, and 3 bases had no gene match. The chain's CDR3 is CASSTGGTKNIQYF. As DNA, the CDR3 is TGCGCCAGCAGTACGGGGGGGACCAAAAACATTCAGTACTTC.

The rearrangement links TRBV9 to TRBJ2-7, with D possibly matching TRBD2 (6 bases). V lost 3 bases and J lost 1, with 11 bases in between. This CDR3 region has 14 residues. Germline CDR1 and CDR2: SGDLS and YYNGEE. CDR3 protein: CASSAHGGSYEQYF. CDR3 DNA sequence: TGTGCCAGCAGCGCCCACGGGGGTTCCTACGAGCAGTACTTC. Supplemented by reference TRBV9 and TRBJ2-7, the full variable domain reads DSGVTQTPKHLITATGQRVTLRCSPRSGDLSVYWYQQSLDQGLQFLIQYYNGEERAKGNILERFSAQQFPDLHSELNLSSLELGDSALYFCASSAHGGSYEQYFGPGTRLTVT.

Only a few counts were recorded for this clonotype. V is TRBV12-3 or TRBV12-4 and J is TRBJ2-6; D is unclear. The germline V and J ends were trimmed by 6 bases and 4 bases, with 10 bases remaining between them. This CDR3 is built from 14 residues. This CDR3 reads CASRRSEGANVLTF. The CDR3, as DNA: TGTGCCAGCAGAAGGTCAGAAGGGGCCAACGTCCTGACTTTC.

V gene TRBV20-1 combines with J gene TRBJ2-5; D gene uncertain. Germline V gene lookup returns CDR1 DFQATT and CDR2 SNEGSKA (reference sequence). V was trimmed by 6 bases and J by 4 bases, leaving 12 bases between them. The CDR3 sequence is 12 residues long. In nucleotides, the CDR3 is TGCAGTGCCCGGGCCGGGCTAGAGACCCAGTACTTC. Amino acid sequence: CSARAGLETQYF.

This clonotype was detected a few times. The V and J genes are TRBV20-1 and TRBJ2-7; no firm D call. The germline CDR1 and CDR2 sequences are DFQATT and SNEGSKA (reference sequence). Trimming left V 3 bases short and J 7 bases short, with 16 bases between. The CDR3 contains 13 residues. The CDR3 reads CSASLSGLGEQYF. CDR3 coding DNA: TGCAGTGCTAGTTTGTCAGGCCTGGGAGAGCAGTACTTC.

CDR3 DNA sequence: TGTGCCAGCAGCTCCGTAAGACTAGCGGGAGGGCCAGGTGAGCAGTTCTTC. It is translated as CASSSVRLAGGPGEQFF. The gene calls are TRBV7-2 and TRBJ2-1; 14 nucleotides match TRBD2. With V trimmed by 4 bases and J by 9 bases, 11 bases remained unmatched. The CDR3 has 17 residues. Germline CDR1 reads SGHTA; CDR2 reads FQGNSA.

This clonotype has more than one count but fewer than ten. The chain couples TRBV28 to TRBJ2-2; D is perhaps TRBD2 (6 bases). Germline V gene sequence: CDR1 MDHEN, CDR2 SYDVKM. With 4 bases removed from V and 7 bases from J, the gap between germline ends came to 19 bases. This CDR3 has 16 amino acids. CDR3 bases: TGTGCCAGCAGTTCTGACGTCGGAGGGAGAGGCGGGGAGCTGTTTTTT. The encoded protein is CASSSDVGGRGGELFF.

The table lists this clonotype with a few counts. The J gene is TRBJ2-7, the V gene TRBV25-1; 8 nucleotides line up with TRBD2. J was trimmed by 8 bases and V by 2 bases; bases with no gene match: 8. Germline lookup yields CDR1 MGHDK and CDR2 SYGVNS. The CDR3 loop spans 14 amino acids. In DNA form, the CDR3 reads TGTGCCAGCAGTGAACCAGCGGGAGCCCTAAAGCAGTACTTC. It encodes CASSEPAGALKQYF.

The V call is TRBV29-1, the J call TRBJ2-1, with no clear D. Germline V gene lookup returns CDR1 SQVTM and CDR2 ANQGSEA. The CDR3 is 11 residues long. V lost 4 bases to trimming and J lost 7 bases, with 8 bases between them. The CDR3 is CSVGGWNEQFF. The CDR3 DNA is TGCAGCGTTGGTGGGTGGAATGAGCAGTTCTTC.

In its sample, this clonotype was seen a few times. The chain uses TRBV4-3 and TRBJ2-1; D possibly uses TRBD1 or TRBD2 (5 bases each). V was clipped by 3 bases and J by 0 bases, with 9 bases between them. Germline V gene sequence: CDR1 LGHNA, CDR2 YSLEER. The length of the CDR3 is 15 residues. The DNA for the CDR3 is TGCGCCAGCAGCCAGGGGGACGACTCCTACAATGAGCAGTTCTTC. Its protein product is CASSQGDDSYNEQFF.

V and J are TRBV11-2 and TRBJ2-2, with D perhaps matching TRBD2 (5 bases). Trimming removed 5 bases at V and 2 bases at J, with 12 bases between. CDR3 size: 15 residues. Germline V CDR1 and CDR2: SGHAT, FQNNGV. In DNA, the CDR3 is TGTGCCAGCAGCCGAAGCGCTAGCAACACCGGGGAGCTGTTTTTT. This gives the protein CASSRSASNTGELFF. Full variable domain (missing parts from reference TRBV11-2 and TRBJ2-2): EAGVAQSPRYKIIEKRQSVAFWCNPISGHATLYWYQQILGQGPKLLIQFQNNGVVDDSQLPKDRFSAERLKGVDSTLKIQPAKLEDSAVYLCASSRSASNTGELFFGEGSRLTVL.

The chain employs TRBV12-3 or TRBV12-4 and TRBJ2-3; D gene unclear. This CDR3 is 11 amino acids long. V was cut by 5 bases and J by 10 bases, with 10 bases left in between. CDR3 DNA sequence: TGTGCCAGCAGTCCAGCCGTCGCGCAGTATTTT. Amino acids: CASSPAVAQYF.

This clonotype was seen more than once but under ten times. The rearrangement links TRBV5-1 to TRBJ2-7, with D perhaps assigned TRBD1 or TRBD2 (5 bases each). The CDR3 consists of 15 residues. Germline values: CDR1 SGHRS, CDR2 YFSETQ. V shed 4 bases and J shed 6 bases, with 20 bases lying between them. The CDR3 protein is CASSEGTSGVSEQYF. The CDR3 region has the DNA TGCGCCAGCAGCGAGGGGACCTCCGGGGTGAGCGAGCAGTACTTC.

This clonotype was detected many times. The chain couples TRBV10-3 to TRBJ2-3; no clear D gene. The CDR3 totals 11 residues. The germline V gene encodes CDR1 ENHRY and CDR2 SYGVKD. Trimming took off 8 bases at V and 3 bases at J, with 6 bases between the two ends. The CDR3 region has the DNA TGTGCCATCCTACGGACAGATACGCAGTATTTT. Residues: CAILRTDTQYF.

This clonotype was counted only a few times. V and J are TRBV5-1 and TRBJ2-7; tentative D call: TRBD2 (7 bases). Trimming pared 7 bases from V and 3 bases from J, leaving 14 bases between. CDR3 length: 13 residues. From germline, CDR1 is SGHRS and CDR2 YFSETQ. The CDR3 loop reads CASRGGGVYEQYF. The CDR3 nucleotides read TGCGCCAGCCGGGGAGGGGGAGTCTACGAGCAGTACTTC.

The rearrangement uses TRBV20-1 and TRBJ2-1, with 15 bases fitting TRBD2. The germline gives CDR1 DFQATT, CDR2 SNEGSKA (reference sequence). V dropped 6 bases and J dropped 12; count of bases not matched to a gene: 6. The CDR3 is 13 amino acids. In DNA form, the CDR3 reads TGCAGTGCGGAGGGACTAGCGGGAGGAGGGCAGTTCTTC. It codes for CSAEGLAGGGQFF.

The V and J genes are TRBV6-6 and TRBJ2-1; maybe TRBD1 (5 bases). The CDR3 length is 12 residues. The V end lost 6 bases, the J end lost 10 bases, and 13 bases lay between the germline ends. Germline loops: CDR1 MNHNY, CDR2 SVGAGI (reference sequence). The CDR3 region has the DNA TGTGCCAGCAGCGAAGTCAGGGTAGAGCAGTTCTTC. Its protein product is CASSEVRVEQFF.

This clonotype was seen a handful of times. The chain combines TRBV5-6 with TRBJ1-1; D is unclear. Looked up from germline, CDR1 is SGHDT and CDR2 is YYEEEE. The CDR3 length is 14 residues. V lost 3 bases to trimming and J lost 1 base, with 10 bases between them. DNA of the CDR3: TGTGCCAGCAGCTCGTCGACACCGAACACTGAAGCTTTCTTT. Amino acid sequence: CASSSSTPNTEAFF.

The V gene is TRBV15, the J gene TRBJ2-3; D might be TRBD2 (5 bases). Germline loops: CDR1 LNHNV, CDR2 YYDKDF (reference sequence). The V and J ends lost 0 bases and 4 bases respectively, with 8 bases between them. This CDR3 region has 14 residues. Written as DNA, the CDR3 is TGTGCCACCAGCAGAGATTGGGAGCCAGATACGCAGTATTTT. Its protein product is CATSRDWEPDTQYF. The whole variable domain, remainder taken from reference TRBV15 and TRBJ2-3, is DAMVIQNPRYQVTQFGKPVTLSCSQTLNHNVMYWYQQKSSQAPKLLFHYYDKDFNNEADTPDNFQSRRPNTSFCFLDIRSPGLGDTAMYLCATSRDWEPDTQYFGPGTRLTVL.

This clonotype was seen ten or more times. The rearrangement uses TRBV14 and TRBJ2-1, with 10 bases fitting TRBD2. Trimming cost V 9 bases and J 5 bases; bases outside gene matches: 13. The CDR3 loop spans 16 amino acids. The V gene's germline CDR1 is SGHDN and CDR2 FVKESK. The CDR3 protein is CASSRERLAGNNEQFF. Here the CDR3 DNA reads TGTGCCAGTTCTAGGGAACGACTAGCGGGCAACAATGAGCAGTTCTTC.

The chain uses TRBV20-1 and TRBJ2-7, with D uncertain. The germline V gene encodes CDR1 DFQATT and CDR2 SNEGSKA (reference sequence). The V gene lost 6 bases and the J gene lost 1 base, with 7 bases spanning the gap. This CDR3 is 11 amino acids long. The CDR3 sequence is CSAITSYEQYF. As DNA, the CDR3 is TGCAGTGCCATTACGTCCTACGAGCAGTACTTC.

The rearrangement joins TRBV6-5 to TRBJ2-3; D call uncertain. The germline gives CDR1 MNHEY, CDR2 SVGAGI. Trimming left V 0 bases short and J 5 bases short, with 6 bases between. The CDR3 covers 13 residues. CDR3 DNA: TGTGCCAGCAGTTACTCGCTAGGAGATACGCAGTATTTT. Translating gives CASSYSLGDTQYF.

The V gene is TRBV5-1, the J gene TRBJ2-3, with 10 bases identical to TRBD2. There are 15 residues in the CDR3. J lost 0 bases, V lost 5 bases, and 3 bases had no gene match. In germline, CDR1 is SGHRS, CDR2 YFSETQ. The CDR3 nucleotides read TGCGCCAGCAGAAGCGGGAGGGCGAGCACAGATACGCAGTATTTT. Its protein is CASRSGRASTDTQYF. Drawing the rest from reference TRBV5-1 and TRBJ2-3, the complete variable domain is KAGVTQTPRYLIKTRGQQVTLSCSPISGHRSVSWYQQTPGQGLQFLFEYFSETQRNKGNFPGRFSGRQFSNSRSEMNVSTLELGDSALYLCASRSGRASTDTQYFGPGTRLTVL.

This clonotype was seen only a few times. This chain's CDR3 is CASSKGPGRIGELFF. The CDR3 DNA follows: TGTGCCAGCAGCAAAGGTCCAGGGAGGATCGGGGAGCTGTTTTTT. V usage is TRBV21-1 and J usage is TRBJ2-2; TRBD1, the table's D call, lacks a check against the DNA. TRBV21-1 represents a pseudogene. The CDR3 sequence is 15 residues long.

The chain links TRBV27 to TRBJ2-7, with TRBD2 matching 11 bases. Losses at the gene ends were 6 bases for V and 3 bases for J; bases not matched to a gene: 1. CDR1 and CDR2 (germline): MNHEY, SMNVEV (reference sequence). This CDR3 comprises 13 residues. The CDR3 region has the DNA TGTGCCAGCAGAACTAGCGGGGGCTACGAGCAGTACTTC. It translates to CASRTSGGYEQYF.

This clonotype has only a few counts. J is TRBJ2-2 and V is TRBV11-2, with TRBD2 identical over 11 bases. Germline V gene data show CDR1 as SGHAT and CDR2 as FQNNGV. The CDR3 has 19 residues. Trimming at V came to 2 bases and at J to 4 bases, leaving 12 bases not matched to a gene. CDR3: CASSLMGLAEPTGTGELFF. The CDR3 DNA follows: TGTGCCAGCAGCTTAATGGGACTAGCGGAGCCCACGGGCACCGGGGAGCTGTTTTTT. The whole variable domain, filled in from reference TRBV11-2 and TRBJ2-2, reads EAGVAQSPRYKIIEKRQSVAFWCNPISGHATLYWYQQILGQGPKLLIQFQNNGVVDDSQLPKDRFSAERLKGVDSTLKIQPAKLEDSAVYLCASSLMGLAEPTGTGELFFGEGSRLTVL.